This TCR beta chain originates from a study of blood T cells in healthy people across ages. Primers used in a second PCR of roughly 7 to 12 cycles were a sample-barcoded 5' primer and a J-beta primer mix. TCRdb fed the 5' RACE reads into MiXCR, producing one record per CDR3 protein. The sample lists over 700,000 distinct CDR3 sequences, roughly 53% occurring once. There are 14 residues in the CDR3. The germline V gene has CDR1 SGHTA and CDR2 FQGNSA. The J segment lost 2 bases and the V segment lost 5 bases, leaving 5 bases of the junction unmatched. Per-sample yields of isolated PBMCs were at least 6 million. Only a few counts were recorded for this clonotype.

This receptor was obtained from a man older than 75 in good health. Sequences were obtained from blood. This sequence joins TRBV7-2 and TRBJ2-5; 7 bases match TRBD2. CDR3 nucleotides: TGTGCCAGCAGCCCTAGCGGCGGACAAGAGACCCAGTACTTC. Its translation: CASSPSGGQETQYF.